One sample yielded the 15 T cell receptor beta chains listed below, sequenced in a study of T cell repertoires in cytomegalovirus infection. MiXCR was run by TCRdb on the reads, yielding one entry per CDR3 protein. The sample includes 200,000 or so distinct CDR3 sequences, 28% of them seen just once. What was sequenced was PBMCs. The receptors were sampled from a human donor in good health (CMV status not recorded). Some clones in this sample may be carry-over from other donors' samples.

The chain employs TRBV7-9 and TRBJ2-7; tentatively, D is TRBD1 (6 bases). V lost 1 base and J 3 bases, leaving 16 bases between the germline ends. Germline CDR1 is SEHNR and CDR2 is FQNEAQ (reference sequence). There are 16 residues in the CDR3. As DNA, the CDR3 is TGTGCCAGCAGCTTAGATACGACAGGAGCCTTCTACGAGCAGTACTTC. Its protein product is CASSLDTTGAFYEQYF.

The gene calls are TRBV7-3 and TRBJ2-7, with D perhaps matching TRBD2 (6 bases). This CDR3 is 12 amino acids long. The germline V gene encodes CDR1 SGHTA and CDR2 FQGTGA. Trimming shortened V by 2 bases and J by 7 bases, and 9 bases separated the two germline ends. DNA for the CDR3: TGTGCCAGCAGCTTAGATAGCGGAGAGCAGTACTTC. It is translated as CASSLDSGEQYF. Based on the CDR3 plus reference TRBV7-3 and TRBJ2-7, the full variable domain is GAGVSQTPSNKVTEKGKYVELRCDPISGHTALYWYRQSLGQGPEFLIYFQGTGAADDSGLPNDRFFAVRPEGSVSTLKIQRTERGDSAVYLCASSLDSGEQYFGPGTRLTVT.

The chain combines TRBV5-4 with TRBJ2-1; maybe TRBD2 (6 bases). The germline CDR1 and CDR2 sequences are SGHNT and YYREEE (reference sequence). The V and J ends lost 3 bases and 7 bases respectively, with 11 bases between them. This CDR3 comprises 13 residues. CDR3 bases: TGTGCCAGCAGCTCAGATCGGGAGAATGAGCAGTTCTTC. This codes for CASSSDRENEQFF.

The gene calls are TRBV5-1 and TRBJ1-1, with 10 bases fitting TRBD1. The CDR3 is made up of 17 amino acids. CDR1 and CDR2 (germline): SGHRS, YFSETQ. Trimming removed 4 bases from V and 0 bases from J; junction bases left unmatched: 9. For the CDR3, the DNA is TGCGCCAGCAGCCTGGGGACAGGGGCCCGCCTGAACACTGAAGCTTTCTTT. It translates to CASSLGTGARLNTEAFF.

The chain combines TRBV15 with TRBJ1-6; possibly TRBD1 for D (6 bases). Germline assignment: CDR1 LNHNV and CDR2 YYDKDF (reference sequence). This CDR3 comprises 15 residues. Trimming removed 0 bases at V and 5 bases at J, with 8 bases between. The CDR3 DNA follows: TGTGCCACCAGCAGAGATCAGGGGAATAATTCACCCCTCCACTTT. Residues: CATSRDQGNNSPLHF.

This clonotype was counted only a few times. The rearrangement joins TRBV19 to TRBJ2-3; D is perhaps TRBD2 (5 bases). This CDR3 spans 13 amino acids. From germline, CDR1 is LNHDA and CDR2 SQIVND (reference sequence). The V end was cut by 0 bases, the J end by 11 bases, with 12 bases between. In DNA form, the CDR3 reads TGTGCCAGTAGTATAGATGGTCGGGGAAGGCAGTATTTT. This sequence encodes CASSIDGRGRQYF.

This chain uses TRBV12-3 or TRBV12-4 with TRBJ1-1, with 11 bases matching TRBD1. V was clipped by 4 bases and J by 6 bases; unmatched bases: 4. The CDR3 runs to 14 residues. CDR3 in DNA: TGTGCCAGCAGTTCGGACAGGGGGCTCGCTGAAGCTTTCTTT. Protein product: CASSSDRGLAEAFF.

This clonotype was seen many times. This CDR3 reads CASSPERGTYNEQFF. The CDR3 nucleotides are TGTGCCAGCAGCCCTGAGCGGGGCACCTACAATGAGCAGTTCTTC. The chain has TRBV7-2 and TRBJ2-1; 7 positions match TRBD2. This CDR3 is built from 15 residues. V trimming: 5 bases; J trimming: 2 bases; junction bases outside the gene matches: 6. In germline, CDR1 is SGHTA, CDR2 FQGNSA.

The CDR3 is CASSPRGPSSSSGNTIYF. DNA for the CDR3: TGTGCCAGCAGTCCACGAGGCCCCTCCAGTTCTTCTGGAAACACCATATATTTT. This chain joins TRBV6-5 and TRBJ1-3; no clear D gene. This CDR3 is 18 amino acids long. Germline V gene data show CDR1 as MNHEY and CDR2 as SVGAGI. V was clipped by 5 bases and J by 1 base, with 21 bases between them.

This clonotype was observed a few times. V and J are TRBV28 and TRBJ1-1; possible D gene TRBD1, 5 bases. Germline V gene sequence: CDR1 MDHEN, CDR2 SYDVKM. With 5 bases removed from V and 4 bases from J, the gap between germline ends came to 17 bases. The CDR3 totals 15 residues. The CDR3 spells CASSPLSGQGTEAFF. The CDR3, as DNA: TGTGCCAGCAGTCCCCTTTCGGGGCAGGGCACTGAAGCTTTCTTT. Using reference TRBV28 and TRBJ1-1 for the parts outside the CDR3, the full variable domain is DVKVTQSSRYLVKRTGEKVFLECVQDMDHENMFWYRQDPGLGLRLIYFSYDVKMKEKGDIPEGYSVSREKKERFSLILESASTNQTSMYLCASSPLSGQGTEAFFGQGTRLTVV.

At least ten counts were recorded for this clonotype. The chain uses TRBV7-2 and TRBJ2-3; D is undetermined. The germline V gene has CDR1 SGHTA and CDR2 FQGNSA. This CDR3 contains 13 residues. Deletions cut 3 bases from V and 3 bases from J, with 7 bases between. The DNA of the CDR3 is TGTGCCAGCAGCTTTGAAGGGACAGATACGCAGTATTTT. It is translated as CASSFEGTDTQYF.

This rearrangement joins TRBV20-1 to TRBJ2-1, with D unresolved. V was trimmed by 1 base and J by 4 bases, leaving 11 bases between them. The CDR3 runs 14 residues. Germline assignment: CDR1 DFQATT and CDR2 SNEGSKA (reference sequence). CDR3 in amino acids: CSARVPVEYNEQFF. CDR3 bases: TGCAGTGCTAGAGTCCCAGTAGAGTACAATGAGCAGTTCTTC.

The chain is built from TRBV7-2 and TRBJ2-7; 11 bases line up with TRBD2. Trimming removed 1 base from V and 3 bases from J; junction bases left unmatched: 5. CDR1 SGHTA and CDR2 FQGNSA come from the germline V gene. The CDR3 length is 16 residues. Here the CDR3 reads CASSLVSGGAYYEQYF. The DNA of the CDR3 is TGTGCCAGCAGCTTAGTTAGCGGGGGGGCGTACTACGAGCAGTACTTC.

CDR3 loop: CASTLGLAEQFF. The CDR3 coding sequence is TGTGCCAGCACCCTGGGACTAGCGGAGCAGTTCTTC. The chain couples TRBV2 to TRBJ2-1; 10 bases are a match to TRBD2. V dropped 7 bases and J dropped 10; count of bases not matched to a gene: 4. There are 12 residues in the CDR3. Germline assignment: CDR1 SNHLY and CDR2 FYNNEI.

The chain couples TRBV5-4 to TRBJ2-3; D is perhaps TRBD2 (5 bases). The CDR3 sequence is 15 residues long. CDR1 and CDR2 from the germline V gene are SGHNT and YYREEE (reference sequence). Trimming took off 2 bases at V and 2 bases at J, with 12 bases between the two ends. The CDR3 DNA reads as TGTGCCAGCAGCTTCGGGAATGTTAACACAGATACGCAGTATTTT. The encoded protein is CASSFGNVNTDTQYF. Together with reference TRBV5-4 and TRBJ2-3, the CDR3 gives the full variable domain: ETGVTQSPTHLIKTRGQQVTLRCSSQSGHNTVSWYQQALGQGPQFIFQYYREEENGRGNFPPRFSGLQFPNYSSELNVNALELDDSALYLCASSFGNVNTDTQYFGPGTRLTVL.